A few counts support the clone carrying this T cell receptor (beta chain). Germline V gives CDR1 SGHRS, CDR2 YFSETQ. The CDR3 totals 16 residues. Trimming took 4 bases from V and 1 from J; bases not matched to a gene: 10. This sample is drawn from a study of patients and donors after allogeneic stem cell transplantation. TCRdb processed the RT-PCR reads anew with MiXCR; each CDR3 protein has one entry. The sample contains roughly 940,000 distinct CDR3 sequences, roughly 18% of which appear only once. The rearrangement links TRBV5-1 to TRBJ2-5; 7 positions match TRBD1. The TCR comes from a human donor who was either an allogeneic HSCT recipient or a stem cell or donor lymphocyte infusion donor (not recorded which). It is not recorded whose cells these are; they may come from a transplant donor. Sequencing was performed on blood, either unsorted or a sorted T cell fraction (not recorded which). The CDR3 here is CASSVKWTGRQETQYF. The CDR3 DNA is TGCGCCAGCAGCGTTAAATGGACAGGCCGCCAAGAGACCCAGTACTTC.